This TCR beta chain is drawn from a study of T cell responses to AZD1222 COVID-19 vaccine. Study-wide background: Second-dose timings of about 4 or about 12 weeks were pooled.

TCRdb's copy holds only in-frame clones and misses some; the assay was immunoSEQ multiplex PCR. The sample records under 150,000 clones, 91% being singletons. The CDR3 spans 15 residues. Germline CDR1 and CDR2: MNHEY and SMNVEV (reference sequence). Trimming stripped 2 bases from V and 2 bases from J, with 10 bases between. A word on this clone: Its antigen remains unidentified.

General study findings and limits: Dominant at 160-218 and 743-854, vaccine-associated CD4 TCRs also spanned spike. There were repertoire samples only from the period after the peak T cell response.

The sequence was collected from an adult in good health. Sequences were derived from peripheral blood, sampled on day 0 of AZD1222 vaccination. The chain carries TRBV27 and TRBJ1-3; D is ambiguous. CDR3 DNA sequence: TGTGCCAGCAGTTTAGGGAGGGCGGCTGGAAACACCATATATTTT. It encodes CASSLGRAAGNTIYF.